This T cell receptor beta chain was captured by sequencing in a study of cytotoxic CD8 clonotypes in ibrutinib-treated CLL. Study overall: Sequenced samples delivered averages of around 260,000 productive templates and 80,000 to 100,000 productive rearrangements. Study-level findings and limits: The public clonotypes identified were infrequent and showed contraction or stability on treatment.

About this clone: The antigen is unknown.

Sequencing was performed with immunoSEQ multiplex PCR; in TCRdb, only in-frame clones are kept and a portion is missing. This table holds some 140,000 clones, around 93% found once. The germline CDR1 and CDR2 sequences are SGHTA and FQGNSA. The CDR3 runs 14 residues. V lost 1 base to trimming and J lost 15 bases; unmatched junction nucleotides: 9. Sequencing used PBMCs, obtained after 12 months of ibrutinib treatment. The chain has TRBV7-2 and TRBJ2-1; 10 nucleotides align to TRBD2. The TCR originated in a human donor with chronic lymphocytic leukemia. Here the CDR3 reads CASSLGSSGSIVFF. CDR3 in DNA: TGTGCCAGCAGCTTAGGCTCTAGCGGGAGTATAGTGTTCTTC.